This T cell receptor beta chain was identified in a study of T-cell reconstitution after alpha-beta-depleted transplantation in children. Broader study findings: Newly produced T cells mostly provided counts and TCRbeta diversity after one year, as hyperexpanded clones declined. Surviving thymic progenitors and recipient T cells were the source of high TCRbeta diversity at day 60 in some patients.

With respect to this clonotype: Antigen: not known.

Unique molecular identifiers were incorporated when the TCRbeta library was constructed. In TCRdb, the PCR reads were re-called with MiXCR into one record per CDR3 protein. Of some 300,000 distinct CDR3 sequences listed, about 7.3% are singletons. The source material was peripheral blood, sampled 360 days after TCRalphabeta/CD19-depleted stem cell transplant. This receptor was identified in a female patient between 2 and 15 years old who had a stem cell transplant for Fanconi anemia, so the T cells may come from the graft donor.

CDR3 region: CASSPLTGRNTEAFF. As DNA, the CDR3 is TGTGCCAGCTCACCACTGACAGGGCGTAACACTGAAGCTTTCTTT. The J gene is TRBJ1-1, the V gene TRBV18; the match to TRBD1 covers 7 bases. The V gene end was trimmed by 1 base and the J gene end by 2 bases; junction bases not matched to a gene: 4. The CDR3 length is 15 residues. Germline V gene sequence: CDR1 KGHSH, CDR2 LQKENI.